This is a list of T cell receptor beta chains from one sample in a study of Graves' ophthalmopathy and Graves' hyperthyroidism. TCRdb redid the calling of the multiplex PCR reads with MiXCR, one entry per CDR3 protein. The table lists roughly 1.1 million distinct CDR3 sequences, less than 45% of them singletons. Sequenced input: peripheral blood or thyroid tissue (not recorded which). Receptors originate from an adult man with Graves' hyperthyroidism. Both conserved end residues are part of each CDR3. The D gene is left open where the match is weak. Size tells how often a clone was seen (once, few, many) or the class of an expanded clone, and some rows leave it out.

many NA TRBJ1-4 TRBV10-3 TGTGCCATCAGTGAGGATGATCTGGGTGAAAAACTGTTTTTT CAISEDDLGEKLFF
few NA TRBJ1-1 TRBV7-9 TGTGCCGCACATGGGAGGGAGGAGACAATGAACACTGAAGCTTTCTTT CAAHGREETMNTEAFF
many NA TRBJ2-7 TRBV5-1 TGCGCCAGCAGCTTGGTCAGCACCTACGAGCAGTACTTC CASSLVSTYEQYF
few NA TRBJ2-3 TRBV25-1 TGTGCCAGCAGTGCCTCCAAGACAGATACGCAGTATTTT CASSASKTDTQYF
few TRBD1 TRBJ1-1 TRBV10-3 TGTGCCAGCGGGGCAGGGGGCGCCGGGGGCACTGAAGCTTTCTTT CASGAGGAGGTEAFF
NA NA TRBJ2-2 TRBV14 TGTGCCAGCAGCCTGTACAAGAACACCGGGGAGCTGTTTTTT CASSLYKNTGELFF
NA TRBD1 TRBJ2-2 TRBV9 TGTGCCAGCAGCGTTGAACAGGGGGCCGGGGAGCTGTTTTTT CASSVEQGAGELFF
NA NA TRBJ1-6 TRBV4-3 TGCGCCAGCAGCCAAGATGGGAGAGATTCACCCCTCCACTTT CASSQDGRDSPLHF
few TRBD1 TRBJ1-6 TRBV7-9 TGTGCCAGCAGTTCAGGACAGGGGGCCGGCTCCTATAATTCACCCCTCCACTTT CASSSGQGAGSYNSPLHF
many TRBD1 TRBJ2-5 TRBV2 TGTGCCAGCCGCGGGACAGGGGGCCAAGAGACCCAGTACTTC CASRGTGGQETQYF
NA NA TRBJ2-2 TRBV12-3/TRBV12-4 TGTGCCAGCAGTTTGGTTGGTTACGGGGAGCTGTTTTTT CASSLVGYGELFF
NA NA TRBJ1-1 TRBV25-1 TGTGCCAGCAGCCACAACCGGGAGAACACTGAAGCTTTCTTT CASSHNRENTEAFF
many NA TRBJ2-5 TRBV11-2 TGTGCCAGCAGTCGATCCCCGCCGGGGGCCGGGGAGACCCAGTACTTC CASSRSPPGAGETQYF
few NA TRBJ1-5 TRBV4-1 TGCGCCAGCAGCCAAGATGTGGGGTTTCAGCCCCAGCATTTT CASSQDVGFQPQHF
NA TRBD1 TRBJ2-7 TRBV14 TGCGCCAGCAGCCAAGATACCCGGACAGGGGGGGCCCTAAAGCAGTACTTC CASSQDTRTGGALKQYF
few TRBD1 TRBJ2-2 TRBV7-2 TGTGCCAGCAGCCCCAGGGGACAGGGGGCCGACACCGGGGAGCTGTTTTTT CASSPRGQGADTGELFF
few NA TRBJ2-7 TRBV29-1 TGCAGCGTTCACTTTGGAGGGGTCCACGAGCAGTACTTC CSVHFGGVHEQYF
NA NA TRBJ2-7 TRBV6-6 TGTGCCAGCAGTACTTTACAGGGGGGGTACTACGAGCAGTACTTC CASSTLQGGYYEQYF
NA NA TRBJ1-1 TRBV5-6 TGTGCCAGCAGCCCAATTGGGGGCAGAACTGAAGCTTTCTTT CASSPIGGRTEAFF
few TRBD1 TRBJ1-6 TRBV20-1 TGCAGTGCTAACCGGGACAGGGGGAATTCACCCCTCCACTTT CSANRDRGNSPLHF
NA TRBD1 TRBJ1-1 TRBV5-1 TGCGCCAGCAGCTGGCCAGGGGGGCTTGGGCTTAGGAACACTGAAGCTTTCTTT CASSWPGGLGLRNTEAFF
NA TRBD2 TRBJ2-3 TRBV29-1 TGCAGCGTCGAGACTAGCGGGAGCCGAAATACGCAGTATTTT CSVETSGSRNTQYF
many NA TRBJ2-7 TRBV9 TGTGCCAGCAGCGCCGACAGCCTCTCCTACGAGCAGTACTTC CASSADSLSYEQYF
few TRBD2 TRBJ2-6 TRBV29-1 TGCAGCGTTGCCGCTAGCGGGAGGACGAACACCGGGGCCAACGTCCTGACTTTC CSVAASGRTNTGANVLTF
NA TRBD1 TRBJ2-3 TRBV10-3 TGTGCCATCAGTGAGTCGACAGGGACAGGTACGCAGTATTTT CAISESTGTGTQYF
NA NA TRBJ2-7 TRBV25-1 TGTGCCAACACCGAGGGGGGTCGGCAGTACTTC CANTEGGRQYF
few NA TRBJ2-2 TRBV28 TGTGCCAGCAGCCGGGCGGTGGCGGAGCTGTTTTTT CASSRAVAELFF
once NA TRBJ2-2 TRBV10-3 TGTGCCACCTGGGCGGCGGGTGGCACCGGGGAGCTGTTTTTT CATWAAGGTGELFF
many NA TRBJ2-5 TRBV10-2 TGCGCCAGCAGTGAGCAACGGCAGTTCCAAGAGACCCAGTACTTC CASSEQRQFQETQYF
many NA TRBJ2-2 TRBV12-3/TRBV12-4 TGTGCCAGCACCGCCCAAACTTTACGGGAGCTGTTTTTT CASTAQTLRELFF
NA NA TRBJ2-7 TRBV15 TGTGCCACCAGCAGAGGACAGCCTTTCGAGCAGTACTTC CATSRGQPFEQYF
many TRBD1 TRBJ2-7 TRBV5-1 TGCGCCAGCAGCGCCGGGACAGGGATCTACGAGCAGTACTTC CASSAGTGIYEQYF
NA NA TRBJ2-5 TRBV7-6 TGTGCCAGCAGCGGCGGGACCCCTCGAGAGACCCAGTACTTC CASSGGTPRETQYF
NA NA TRBJ2-1 TRBV11-2 TGTGCCAGCAGCTTGAATGAAGGGGAGCAGTTCTTC CASSLNEGEQFF
few NA TRBJ1-2 TRBV19 TGTGCCAGTAGTGCGACATTCTATGGCTACACCTTC CASSATFYGYTF
NA NA TRBJ1-2 TRBV19 TGTGCCAGTAGTCCGGGGACTAGCGTTGGGGGGAGTGATGGCTACACCTTC CASSPGTSVGGSDGYTF
NA NA TRBJ1-5 TRBV14 TGTGCCAGCAGCCAAGTAATCAGGGGGCCCCAGCATTTT CASSQVIRGPQHF
many NA TRBJ1-5 TRBV6-5 TGTGCCACCTGGGGCGGCTATAGCAATCAGCCCCAGCATTTT CATWGGYSNQPQHF
once TRBD1 TRBJ2-5 TRBV20-1 TGCAGTGCCACGGCCGGGACAGACCAAGAGACCCAGTACTTC CSATAGTDQETQYF
NA TRBD1 TRBJ1-2 TRBV12-3/TRBV12-4 TGTGCCAGCAACCGGGACAGGGGAGTCGGCTACACCTTC CASNRDRGVGYTF
NA TRBD1 TRBJ2-7 TRBV7-2 TGTGCCAGCAGTTCCTACGGGATACGGGACAGGAAAGACTACGAGCAGTACTTC CASSSYGIRDRKDYEQYF
few TRBD2 TRBJ2-7 TRBV6-6 TGTGCCAGCGGGAGGGCCCCCGAGCAGTACTTC CASGRAPEQYF
NA NA TRBJ2-5 TRBV20-1 TGCAGTGCTGCCGGGCCAGGGGGGCTGGAGACCCAGTACTTC CSAAGPGGLETQYF
NA NA TRBJ1-4 TRBV7-3 TGTGCCAGCAGCTTAGTAGGGGGGGGGGGTGAAAAACTGTTTTTT CASSLVGGGGEKLFF
many NA TRBJ1-4 TRBV12-3/TRBV12-4 TGTGCCAGCAGAGGCCAGGAGGCTAATGAAAAACTGTTTTTT CASRGQEANEKLFF
NA NA TRBJ2-2 TRBV5-5 TGTGCCAGCAGCTCCAACACAGGGTACACCGGGGAGCTGTTTTTT CASSSNTGYTGELFF
NA TRBD1 TRBJ2-7 TRBV5-1 TGCGCCAGCAGCCCCCGGGACAGGGGGCGCGACGAGCAGTACTTC CASSPRDRGRDEQYF
few TRBD1 TRBJ1-1 TRBV27 TGTGCCAGCAGTTTTAGAGGATGGACAGGGGGCTTTCGGGAAACTGAAGCTTTCTTT CASSFRGWTGGFRETEAFF
NA NA TRBJ1-6 TRBV7-9 TGTGCCACACAGGGAGATTCACCCCTCCACTTT CATQGDSPLHF
many TRBD1 TRBJ1-2 TRBV15 TGTGCCACCAGCAGAGATCTAGAGACAGGGTACTATGGCTACACCTTC CATSRDLETGYYGYTF